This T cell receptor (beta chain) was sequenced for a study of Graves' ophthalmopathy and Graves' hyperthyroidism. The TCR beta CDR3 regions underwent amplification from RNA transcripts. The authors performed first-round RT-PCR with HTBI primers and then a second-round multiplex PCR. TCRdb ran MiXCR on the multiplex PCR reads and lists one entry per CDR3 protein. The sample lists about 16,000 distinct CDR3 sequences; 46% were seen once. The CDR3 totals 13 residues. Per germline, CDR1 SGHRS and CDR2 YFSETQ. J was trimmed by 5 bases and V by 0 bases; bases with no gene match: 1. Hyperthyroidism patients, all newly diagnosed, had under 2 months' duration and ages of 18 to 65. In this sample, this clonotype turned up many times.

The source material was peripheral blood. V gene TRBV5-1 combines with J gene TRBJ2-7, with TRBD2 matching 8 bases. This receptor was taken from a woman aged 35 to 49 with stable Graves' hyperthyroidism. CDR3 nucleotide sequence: TGCGCCAGCAGCTTGGGGACTAGCAACGAGCAGTACTTC. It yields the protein CASSLGTSNEQYF. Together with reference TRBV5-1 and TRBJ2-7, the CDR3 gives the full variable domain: KAGVTQTPRYLIKTRGQQVTLSCSPISGHRSVSWYQQTPGQGLQFLFEYFSETQRNKGNFPGRFSGRQFSNSRSEMNVSTLELGDSALYLCASSLGTSNEQYFGPGTRLTVT.